The present T cell receptor (beta chain) was sequenced within a study of early T cells in non-severe SARS-CoV-2 infection. Unique molecular identifiers (one per individual cDNA molecule) were attached. From the 5' RACE reads, TCRdb called clonotypes with MiXCR, one entry per CDR3 protein. The sample yields approximately 39,000 distinct CDR3 sequences, 3.5% to 5% seen once. The CDR3 extends over 15 amino acids. Germline CDR1 reads KGHSH; CDR2 reads LQKENI. V lost 3 bases to trimming and J lost 2 bases; unmatched junction nucleotides: 4. This rearrangement joins TRBV18 to TRBJ2-1, with 7 bases matching TRBD2. The sample taken for sequencing was whole blood. This receptor was obtained from an adult who was a healthcare worker with PCR-confirmed SARS-CoV-2 infection or an uninfected control (not recorded which). The CDR3 region is CASSPTSHPYNEQFF. CDR3 sequence (DNA): TGTGCCAGCTCACCGACTAGCCACCCCTACAATGAGCAGTTCTTC. Together with reference TRBV18 and TRBJ2-1, the CDR3 gives the full variable domain: NAGVMQNPRHLVRRRGQEARLRCSPMKGHSHVYWYRQLPEEGLKFMVYLQKENIIDESGMPKERFSAEFPKEGPSILRIQQVVRGDSAAYFCASSPTSHPYNEQFFGPGTRLTVL.